One sample yielded the 6 T cell receptor beta chains listed below, sequenced in a study of T cell repertoires in cytomegalovirus infection. MiXCR, run by TCRdb on the reads, gives a single entry per CDR3 protein. The sample holds fewer than 650,000 distinct CDR3 sequences, roughly 43% seen once. For these TCRs, the target antigens are not known. The sequencing used cultured PBMCs, collected from culture after CMV antigen stimulation. The receptors come from a human donor in good health (CMV status not recorded). Some clones in this sample may be carry-over from other donors' samples.

The chain employs TRBV12-3 or TRBV12-4 and TRBJ1-3; D unresolved. With 3 bases removed from V and 4 bases from J, the gap between germline ends came to 7 bases. The CDR3 length is 13 residues. The CDR3 coding sequence is TGTGCCAGCAGTTTGGAAACAGGAAACACCATATATTTT. Translating gives CASSLETGNTIYF.

The rearrangement uses TRBV20-1 and TRBJ1-6, with D maybe TRBD1 (6 bases). The V end lost 0 bases, the J end lost 8 bases, and 14 bases lay between the germline ends. The CDR3 has 15 residues. Per the germline V gene, CDR1 is DFQATT and CDR2 is SNEGSKA (reference sequence). The chain's CDR3 is CSARDRGGRHSPLHF. CDR3 bases: TGCAGTGCTAGAGATCGCGGGGGGCGGCATTCACCCCTCCACTTT.

V gene TRBV7-3 combines with J gene TRBJ2-2; weak D call: TRBD1 (5 bases). Trimming removed 5 bases at V and 7 bases at J, with 11 bases between. Germline V gene lookup returns CDR1 SGHTA and CDR2 FQGTGA. The CDR3 sequence is 13 residues long. CDR3 coding DNA: TGTGCCAGCAGCCAAGGGGCGGTCGGGGAGCTGTTTTTT. Amino acids: CASSQGAVGELFF.

This clonotype has more than one count but fewer than ten. This chain connects TRBV12-3 or TRBV12-4 to TRBJ1-5; 8 bases line up with TRBD1. After removal of 10 bases from V and 4 bases from J, the junction contained 3 bases not matched to a gene. CDR3 length equals 12 residues. CDR3 residues: CATQGDNQPQHF. The CDR3 bases are TGTGCCACACAGGGGGATAATCAGCCCCAGCATTTT.

This clonotype appeared a few times. The rearrangement links TRBV20-1 to TRBJ2-1; possibly TRBD2 for D (5 bases). The germline V and J ends were trimmed by 0 bases and 6 bases, with 18 bases remaining between them. The CDR3 is made up of 16 amino acids. The germline gives CDR1 DFQATT, CDR2 SNEGSKA (reference sequence). CDR3 amino acids: CSARDWELVGPNEQFF. The CDR3 region has the DNA TGCAGTGCTAGAGATTGGGAGTTGGTAGGTCCCAATGAGCAGTTCTTC.

This clonotype was counted many times. The rearrangement uses TRBV7-2 and TRBJ1-2; D possibly corresponds to TRBD1 (6 bases). The CDR3 runs to 12 residues. Trimming took off 4 bases at V and 7 bases at J, with 10 bases between the two ends. In germline, CDR1 is SGHTA, CDR2 FQGNSA. This CDR3 is CASSSDSPGYTF. The CDR3 bases are TGTGCCAGCAGCTCGGACAGCCCTGGCTACACCTTC.